Each of the 24 T cell receptor beta chains below was sequenced from the same sample in a study of T-cell reconstitution after alpha-beta-depleted transplantation in children. Library preparation (for TCRbeta) was performed with unique molecular identifiers. TCRdb ran MiXCR on the PCR reads and lists one entry per CDR3 protein. The sample consists of around 300,000 distinct CDR3 sequences, around 25% of them appearing once. This specimen consisted of PBMCs, mostly from graft donor cells, obtained 180 days after TCRalphabeta/CD19-depleted stem cell transplant. Receptors originate from a male patient aged 10 to 17 who had a stem cell transplant for acute lymphoblastic leukemia, so the T cells may come from the graft donor.

CDR3 region: CATSLLAVGGGELFF. The DNA of the CDR3 is TGTGCCACCAGCTTACTAGCGGTGGGTGGCGGGGAGCTGTTTTTT. This chain joins TRBV15 and TRBJ2-2; 8 nucleotides align to TRBD2. The CDR3 has 15 amino acids. Trimming cost V 5 bases and J 7 bases; bases outside gene matches: 9. CDR1 and CDR2 (germline): LNHNV, YYDKDF (reference sequence).

This clonotype was seen more than once but under ten times. J is TRBJ2-2 and V is TRBV20-1; TRBD2 matches at 13 bases. CDR1 is DFQATT, CDR2 SNEGSKA, per germline (reference sequence). CDR3 length: 13 amino acids. V trimming: 7 bases; J trimming: 4 bases; junction bases outside the gene matches: 0. CDR3 DNA sequence: TGCAGTGGACTAGCGGGAGGCACCGGGGAGCTGTTTTTT. This sequence encodes CSGLAGGTGELFF.

The CDR3 region has the DNA TGTGCCAGCAGCTCACTATCCGGGACAGGGGTATTCGGCGAGGAAAAACTGTTTTTT. It translates to CASSSLSGTGVFGEEKLFF. The rearrangement uses TRBV7-8 and TRBJ1-4, with TRBD1 matching over 10 bases. The J segment lost 8 bases and the V segment lost 4 bases, leaving 19 bases of the junction unmatched. In germline, CDR1 is SGHVS, CDR2 FQNEAQ. The CDR3 extends over 19 amino acids.

There are a few counts of this clonotype. The chain couples TRBV29-1 to TRBJ1-2; no definite D call. Trimming took off 5 bases at V and 5 bases at J, with 6 bases between the two ends. The CDR3 has 10 residues. Germline CDR1 reads SQVTM; CDR2 reads ANQGSEA. The CDR3 DNA sequence: TGCAGCGTTCCGGGGTATGGCTACACCTTC. Translated, it gives CSVPGYGYTF.

Concerning this clonotype: Germline is not matched at one junction end, which may reflect a read error. The chain carries TRBV5-1 and TRBJ2-7, with TRBD1 identical over 9 bases. The germline gives CDR1 SGHRS, CDR2 YFSETQ. CDR3 length equals 14 residues. The chain's CDR3 is CASSLVAGQGGVDF. CDR3 nucleotides: TGCGCCAGCAGCTTGGTGGCGGGACAGGGTGGGGTGGACTTC.

V and J are TRBV10-3 and TRBJ2-7; TRBD2 matches at 11 bases. Germline CDR1 reads ENHRY; CDR2 reads SYGVKD. The CDR3 is made up of 14 amino acids. J was trimmed by 3 bases and V by 5 bases; bases with no gene match: 3. The CDR3 is CAISPTSGIYEQYF. CDR3 coding DNA: TGTGCCATCAGTCCGACTAGCGGGATCTACGAGCAGTACTTC.

The chain couples TRBV29-1 to TRBJ2-3; the D is unclear. The CDR3 loop spans 14 amino acids. Germline loops: CDR1 SQVTM, CDR2 ANQGSEA. The V end lost 3 bases, the J end lost 0 bases, and 10 bases lay between the germline ends. In DNA, the CDR3 is TGCAGCGTTGATCTAAACACTAGCACAGATACGCAGTATTTT. Protein sequence: CSVDLNTSTDTQYF.

The chain recombines TRBV4-2 with TRBJ2-3; D is possibly TRBD2 (6 bases). Germline V gene sequence: CDR1 LGHNA, CDR2 YNFKEQ. The CDR3 has 16 residues. Trimming pared 0 bases from V and 2 bases from J, leaving 12 bases between. CDR3 amino acids: CASSQDTGAFTDTQYF. The CDR3, as DNA: TGTGCCAGCAGCCAAGACACGGGAGCCTTCACAGATACGCAGTATTTT.

In this sample, this clonotype turned up once. The chain has TRBV7-6 and TRBJ2-5, with 10 bases fitting TRBD2. The CDR3 has 15 residues. The V and J ends lost 4 bases and 3 bases, in that order; junction bases with no gene match: 5. CDR1 is SGHVS and CDR2 is FNYEAQ in the germline V gene. The CDR3, as DNA: TGTGCCAGCAGCTCCCCGCTAGCGGGAGAAGAGACCCAGTACTTC. Residues: CASSSPLAGEETQYF.

At least ten counts were recorded for this clonotype. The chain links TRBV4-2 to TRBJ2-3; D ambiguous. The germline V gene encodes CDR1 LGHNA and CDR2 YNFKEQ. The CDR3 has 15 residues. V dropped 1 base and J dropped 2 bases, with 10 bases sitting between them. The CDR3 reads CASSQVSATTDTQYF. As DNA, the CDR3 is TGTGCCAGCAGCCAAGTTTCAGCTACCACAGATACGCAGTATTTT.

V gene TRBV4-1 combines with J gene TRBJ2-3; D unclear. From germline, CDR1 is MGHRA and CDR2 YSYEKL. The CDR3 spans 15 residues. V was cut by 0 bases and J by 6 bases, with 13 bases left in between. CDR3: CASSQDRARRDTQYF. CDR3 DNA sequence: TGCGCCAGCAGCCAAGATAGGGCTAGGCGGGATACGCAGTATTTT.

This clonotype was seen a handful of times. The chain employs TRBV7-2 and TRBJ2-7; D gene uncertain. Germline CDR1 SGHTA, CDR2 FQGNSA. The CDR3 spans 13 residues. The germline V and J ends were trimmed by 1 base and 6 bases, with 10 bases remaining between them. The CDR3: CASSLVNLSEQYF. For the CDR3, the DNA is TGTGCCAGCAGCTTAGTGAACCTCTCCGAGCAGTACTTC.

This clonotype has just a few counts. The chain links TRBV27 to TRBJ2-6; D may be TRBD1 (6 bases). V lost 5 bases to trimming and J lost 12 bases, with 20 bases between them. This CDR3 has 15 amino acids. Germline V gives CDR1 MNHEY, CDR2 SMNVEV (reference sequence). The CDR3 protein is CASSHPWDNWGVLTF. The CDR3, as DNA: TGTGCCAGCAGTCACCCATGGGACAACTGGGGCGTCCTGACTTTC. The full variable domain, in which reference TRBV27 and TRBJ2-6 provide the parts outside the CDR3, is EAQVTQNPRYLITVTGKKLTVTCSQNMNHEYMSWYRQDPGLGLRQIYYSMNVEVTDKGDVPEGYKVSRKEKRNFPLILESPSPNQTSLYFCASSHPWDNWGVLTFGAGSRLTVL.

With respect to this clonotype: This CDR3 fails to terminate in the conserved phenylalanine or tryptophan, so it likely reflects a read error. It is unclear where the CDR3 begins or ends on the DNA, so no DNA is shown, and the CDR3 is as TCRdb lists it. The V gene is TRBV7-3, the J gene TRBJ2-3; the D call in the table, TRBD2, was not verified against the DNA. The CDR3 is 13 residues long, counting both termini. Germline CDR1 reads SGHTA; CDR2 reads FQGTGA. This chain's CDR3 is CASSSKSGTALGL.

V and J are TRBV20-1 and TRBJ2-7, with TRBD2 matching 12 bases. This CDR3 is built from 14 residues. V trimming: 2 bases; J trimming: 3 bases; junction bases outside the gene matches: 2. The germline V gene has CDR1 DFQATT and CDR2 SNEGSKA (reference sequence). Here the CDR3 reads CSARRLAGDYEQYF. As DNA, the CDR3 is TGCAGTGCTAGAAGACTAGCGGGAGACTACGAGCAGTACTTC.

This clonotype came up a few times. CDR3 sequence reads: CASSRGPNSPLHF. In nucleotides, the CDR3 is TGTGCCAGCAGTCGTGGCCCTAATTCACCCCTCCACTTT. The chain combines TRBV12-3 or TRBV12-4 with TRBJ1-6; no reliable D call. The V gene lost 5 bases and the J gene lost 6 bases, with 8 bases spanning the gap. The CDR3 has 13 residues.

In this sample, this clonotype turned up a few times. J is TRBJ2-7 and V is TRBV18; 9 positions match TRBD1. The germline V gene has CDR1 KGHSH and CDR2 LQKENI. The V gene end was trimmed by 4 bases and the J gene end by 3 bases; junction bases not matched to a gene: 7. The CDR3 loop spans 15 amino acids. The DNA of the CDR3 is TGTGCCAGCTCACGCTACCGGGACAGGGTCTACGAGCAGTACTTC. Amino acids: CASSRYRDRVYEQYF.

The chain employs TRBV7-2 and TRBJ2-7; the D gene is possibly TRBD2 (6 bases). CDR3 length: 22 amino acids. V lost 2 bases and J 2 bases, leaving 34 bases between the germline ends. Germline V gene data show CDR1 as SGHTA and CDR2 as FQGNSA. In DNA, the CDR3 is TGTGCCAGCAGCTTATCATATCTTCGGGGGAGTGCCCTGGGGGAGATTCCCTACGAGCAGTACTTC. It is translated as CASSLSYLRGSALGEIPYEQYF.

The sample holds a few counts of this clonotype. The genes are TRBV3-1 and TRBJ2-4; 7 bases fit TRBD2. Trimming removed 8 bases from V and 7 bases from J; junction bases left unmatched: 8. This CDR3 region has 13 residues. Germline V gives CDR1 LGHDT, CDR2 YNNKEL (reference sequence). The CDR3 loop is CASSASGQNIQYF. Here the CDR3 DNA reads TGTGCCAGCTCGGCTAGCGGCCAGAACATTCAGTACTTC.

The chain couples TRBV21-1 to TRBJ2-1; the table gives TRBD1 as D, unverified against the DNA. TRBV21-1 counts as a pseudogene. The CDR3 spans 13 residues. The CDR3 bases are TGTGCCAGCAGCAAAGTTCGGCAGGGGGTTTGTTTCTTC. Protein product: CASSKVRQGVCFF.

The chain joins TRBV20-1 to TRBJ2-7; D perhaps matches TRBD2 (5 bases). V lost 0 bases and J 3 bases, leaving 15 bases between the germline ends. The CDR3 runs to 15 residues. The germline V gene encodes CDR1 DFQATT and CDR2 SNEGSKA (reference sequence). Written as DNA, the CDR3 is TGCAGTGCTAGAGATCCCCCGGGGTCTGGCTACGAGCAGTACTTC. Translating gives CSARDPPGSGYEQYF.

This clonotype was seen a few times. V gene TRBV10-3 combines with J gene TRBJ2-7; tentative D call: TRBD1 (6 bases). The CDR3 covers 13 residues. V shed 7 bases and J shed 13 bases, with 23 bases lying between them. CDR1 and CDR2 from the germline V gene are ENHRY and SYGVKD. The CDR3 region is CAINQLRGQTEYF. The CDR3 coding sequence is TGTGCCATCAATCAGCTGCGCGGACAGACCGAATACTTC.

This clonotype has just a few counts. The chain carries TRBV7-3 and TRBJ2-1; 11 nucleotides align to TRBD2. CDR1 is SGHTA and CDR2 is FQGTGA in the germline V gene. Trimming took 1 base from V and 4 from J; bases not matched to a gene: 3. The CDR3 is 16 residues long. The CDR3 nucleotides read TGTGCCAGCAGCTTAATCGGGACTAGCGGTTACAATGAGCAGTTCTTC. Translated, it gives CASSLIGTSGYNEQFF.

This clonotype was found many times. J is TRBJ2-5 and V is TRBV5-1; no clear D. This CDR3 has 13 residues. V was shortened by 1 base and J by 1 base, with 5 bases between the two germline ends. Germline CDR1 is SGHRS and CDR2 is YFSETQ. CDR3 protein: CASSLPGQETQYF. The CDR3 coding sequence is TGCGCCAGCAGCTTGCCCGGCCAAGAGACCCAGTACTTC. The variable domain in full, with the rest retrieved from reference TRBV5-1 and TRBJ2-5, is KAGVTQTPRYLIKTRGQQVTLSCSPISGHRSVSWYQQTPGQGLQFLFEYFSETQRNKGNFPGRFSGRQFSNSRSEMNVSTLELGDSALYLCASSLPGQETQYFGPGTRLLVL.